The T cell receptor beta chain described here comes from a study of T cell responses to AZD1222 COVID-19 vaccine (dated by TCRdb to the early 2020s). Notes on the research overall: AZD1222 recipients given second doses at about 4 weeks or at about 12 weeks were pooled, since spike-specific TCR depth and breadth were not found to differ between the two schedules. A total of under 250 trial participants underwent TCR sequencing, of whom roughly 210 had received two doses of AZD1222 and about 26 had received two doses of the MenACWY control vaccine. Trial participants were enrolled by age into subgroups of 18-55, 56-69 and 70-plus years, and approximately 150, 30 and 60 TCR-sequenced participants, respectively, were included in these subgroups.

Concerning this clone itself: Its specific antigen is unknown. Base qualities are not recorded, but no much larger clone differs from it by a single base.

V trim: 4 bases; J trim: 1 base; unmatched bases: 5. The CDR3 runs 15 residues from the cysteine to the phenylalanine. This entry keeps only the CDR3 DNA: 45 bases, framed from base 1. CDR1 and CDR2 (SGHNT, YYREEE) derive from the germline V gene (reference sequence). Overall results and qualifications from the work: Because no day 14 peak-response samples were available, the repertoires could be characterized only after the peak T cell response. Reportedly, almost half of the unique spike-specific TCRs recognized epitopes lying outside the regions that are mutated in the B.1.351 and B.1.1.7 variants. Participants were mostly white British, with more females than males. The authors suggested clonal diversity may have been underestimated. Conclusions about previously exposed vaccinees are limited, since just six AZD1222 recipients were seropositive for SARS-CoV-2 at baseline. CD4 TCRs associated with the vaccine covered the entire spike protein, and the dominant responses were in regions 160-218 and 743-854. In the small 56-69-year group, the increase in depth fell short of significance, most likely because of low power. After two AZD1222 doses, spike-specific TCR breadth and depth were significantly higher than at day 0 and than in MenACWY recipients.

The CDR3 regions of human TCRbeta chains were analyzed by immunosequencing. In the source study's methods: TCRs in the repertoires were compared against a reference library of SARS-CoV-2-specific TCRs that had been generated with the MIRA antigen-specificity platform. Breadth meant the fraction of unique TCRs that were SARS-CoV-2-associated, whereas depth meant the fraction of total T cells that were SARS-CoV-2-associated. Using the MIRA data, every spike-specific TCR was mapped to the spike region that the TCR reacted to and assigned to either a CD4 or a CD8 class. Log10-transformed breadth and depth values were compared by one-way ANOVA with Sidak's multiple comparisons tests. Imported from immuneACCESS, the table was reduced by TCRdb to in-frame sequences with V and J called. These copies leave out some clones; in studies compared against another copy, an unresolved V gene accounts for under half, and the cause of the remainder is not known. The DNA was the basis for D and trimming; V, J and clone size are from that table. The sample yields 130,000 or so clones; about 90% were counted once. In total, the top ten clones hold around 1.8% of the sample.

According to the study, the label for this sample's time point signals: baseline before first vaccination. The vaccinee samples were drawn from two UK trials, COV001 and COV002, one of which was a single-blind randomized controlled phase 2/3 trial testing AZD1222 (ChAdOx1 nCoV-19) in healthy adults. For TCRbeta chain sequencing, PBMC samples from trial participants were taken at day 0 and at day 28 after the second dose. The sample was peripheral blood, taken on day 0 of AZD1222 vaccination. The V and J genes are TRBV5-4 and TRBJ1-5, with 7 bases matching TRBD1. This receptor was identified in an adult in good health. The bases are TGTGCCAGCAGCCAGGGGGGTGAAAGCAATCAGCCCCAGCATTTT. Translation gives CASSQGGESNQPQHF.